The rows below give T cell receptor beta chains drawn from one sample of a study of radiotherapy plus CTLA-4 blockade in lung cancer. Generated by immunoSEQ multiplex PCR, the TCRdb table keeps only in-frame clones and is missing some. The sample includes about 110,000 clones, about 85% of them seen just once. This sample comprised peripheral blood, obtained from a patient treated with radiotherapy plus ipilimumab. The receptors stem from a human donor with non-small cell lung cancer that progressed on radiotherapy plus ipilimumab. Some clones in this sample may be carry-over from other donors' samples. Both conserved end residues are part of each CDR3. Fields, in order: clone size, V gene, J gene, D gene, CDR3 protein, CDR3 DNA. The D gene is left open where the match is weak. Some rows have no size entry. The others give once, few or many, or a class for an expanded clone.

NA	TRBV4-3	TRBJ1-1	TRBD1	CASSLLTGGAGAFF	TGCGCCAGCAGCCTCCTGACAGGGGGCGCAGGAGCTTTCTTT
NA	TRBV4-2	TRBJ1-2	NA	CASSQGVTSQGYGYTF	TGTGCCAGCAGCCAAGGGGTAACTTCACAGGGATATGGCTACACCTTC
once	TRBV6-5	TRBJ1-6	TRBD1	CASRDRRSYNSPLHF	TGTGCCAGCCGGGACAGGAGGTCCTATAATTCACCCCTCCACTTT
NA	TRBV29-1	TRBJ1-2	NA	CSVARQVNYGYTF	TGCAGCGTAGCTCGACAGGTTAACTATGGCTACACCTTC
NA	TRBV5-6	TRBJ2-7	NA	CASSSEVGFYEQYF	TGTGCCAGCAGCTCCGAGGTAGGGTTTTACGAGCAGTACTTC
NA	TRBV7-2	TRBJ1-4	TRBD1	CASSEDRGPNNEKLFF	TGTGCCAGCAGCGAGGACAGGGGACCAAATAATGAAAAACTGTTTTTT
NA	TRBV29-1	TRBJ1-2	NA	CSVWIEGGYTF	TGCAGCGTTTGGATCGAGGGGGGCTACACCTTC
NA	TRBV7-2	TRBJ1-2	NA	CASSLEISGELDYGYTF	TGTGCCAGCAGCTTAGAAATCTCGGGGGAATTGGACTATGGCTACACCTTC
once	TRBV5-1	TRBJ2-2	NA	CASSLGVAANTGELFF	TGCGCCAGCAGCTTGGGAGTGGCGGCAAACACCGGGGAGCTGTTTTTT
NA	TRBV4-1	TRBJ2-7	TRBD1	CASSQDRSERGGRYEQYF	TGCGCCAGCAGCCAAGACCGATCGGAGAGAGGGGGCCGCTACGAGCAGTACTTC
NA	TRBV2	TRBJ2-5	TRBD1	CASKQGSQETQYF	TGTGCCTCCAAACAGGGGTCCCAAGAGACCCAGTACTTC
NA	TRBV6-6	TRBJ2-3	TRBD2	CASAVAGRTDTQYF	TGTGCCAGCGCTGTAGCGGGCCGGACAGATACGCAGTATTTT
NA	TRBV5-4	TRBJ2-3	TRBD2	CASSLWWRGGDTQYF	TGTGCCAGCAGTCTCTGGTGGCGGGGGGGTGATACGCAGTATTTT
NA	TRBV7-6	TRBJ1-1	NA	CASSRRAGNMNTEAFF	TGTGCCAGCAGCCGGAGGGCAGGGAACATGAACACTGAAGCTTTCTTT
NA	TRBV30	TRBJ1-3	NA	CAWSVGVFGNTIYF	TGTGCCTGGAGTGTAGGGGTTTTTGGAAACACCATATATTTT
NA	TRBV28	TRBJ1-2	NA	CASSLSGPYGYTF	TGTGCCAGCAGTTTATCGGGGCCCTATGGCTACACCTTC
NA	TRBV7-2	TRBJ2-5	NA	CASSLYRVRQETQYF	TGTGCCAGCAGCTTATACCGGGTCCGCCAAGAGACCCAGTACTTC
NA	TRBV6-5	TRBJ1-4	NA	CATSSQPATNEKLFF	TGTGCCACCTCATCCCAACCTGCAACTAATGAAAAACTGTTTTTT
NA	TRBV5-1	TRBJ2-5	NA	CASSLESGWTQYF	TGCGCCAGCAGCTTGGAGTCAGGGTGGACCCAGTACTTC
NA	TRBV11-2	TRBJ1-1	TRBD1	CASSFPTGGKVAFF	TGTGCCAGCAGCTTTCCTACAGGGGGCAAGGTGGCTTTCTTT
once	TRBV5-5	TRBJ2-7	NA	CASSLGFVSYEQYF	TGTGCCAGCAGCTTGGGATTTGTGAGCTACGAGCAGTACTTC
NA	TRBV10-2	TRBJ1-2	TRBD1	CASSDDRAPYGYTF	TGCGCCAGCAGTGACGACAGGGCGCCCTATGGCTACACCTTC
NA	TRBV7-9	TRBJ2-5	NA	CASRMDFLAQYF	TGTGCCAGCAGGATGGATTTTCTTGCCCAGTACTTC
NA	TRBV7-9	TRBJ1-6	TRBD1	CASSIGTGAGSPLHF	TGTGCCAGCAGCATTGGGACAGGCGCTGGTTCACCCCTCCACTTT
NA	TRBV5-1	TRBJ1-1	NA	CASSPSNTPTTEAFF	TGCGCCAGCAGCCCCTCAAATACACCGACCACTGAAGCTTTCTTT
NA	TRBV2	TRBJ1-6	TRBD1	CASQSTGAPLHF	TGTGCCAGCCAAAGTACAGGGGCACCCCTCCACTTT
NA	TRBV10-3	TRBJ2-2	NA	CAINRRQEGTGELFF	TGTGCCATCAACAGACGACAGGAGGGGACCGGGGAGCTGTTTTTT
NA	TRBV6-1	TRBJ1-2	NA	CASSSWELYGYTF	TGTGCCAGCAGCTCTTGGGAGTTGTACGGCTACACCTTC
NA	TRBV7-9	TRBJ1-5	NA	CASRDSPNQPQHF	TGTGCCAGCAGGGACAGCCCCAATCAGCCCCAGCATTTT
NA	TRBV19	TRBJ1-4	TRBD1	CASSMTGTGYEKLFF	TGTGCCAGTAGTATGACGGGGACAGGTTATGAAAAACTGTTTTTT
NA	TRBV18	TRBJ2-1	TRBD2	CASSPPLGLVRHEQFF	TGTGCCAGCTCACCACCGTTAGGACTAGTTCGCCATGAGCAGTTCTTC
once	TRBV7-7	TRBJ1-1	NA	CASSPLGGSMNTEAFF	TGTGCTAGCAGCCCCCTTGGTGGGAGCATGAACACTGAAGCTTTCTTT
once	TRBV6-5	TRBJ2-7	TRBD1	CASRLQGASYEQYF	TGTGCCAGCAGGCTACAGGGGGCCTCCTACGAGCAGTACTTC
NA	TRBV15	TRBJ2-1	NA	CATSRELGVGQFF	TGTGCCACCAGCAGAGAACTAGGCGTCGGGCAGTTCTTC
NA	TRBV5-1	TRBJ1-1	TRBD1	CASSPQDRGRQAFF	TGCGCCAGCAGCCCCCAGGACAGGGGTCGGCAAGCTTTCTTT
NA	TRBV13	TRBJ1-6	NA	CASSLRGAPLHF	TGTGCCAGCAGCTTAAGGGGGGCCCCCCTCCACTTT
once	TRBV7-2	TRBJ2-2	NA	CASSPITSFPLGELFF	TGTGCCAGCAGCCCAATAACTAGTTTTCCCCTCGGGGAGCTGTTTTTT
NA	TRBV5-1	TRBJ2-3	NA	CASRGRPITDTQYF	TGCGCCAGCAGGGGAAGGCCGATCACAGATACGCAGTATTTT